The T cell receptor (beta chain) under discussion was sequenced for a study of PD-1 blockade in classical Hodgkin lymphoma. Described time point: cycle 4 day 1 (C4D1), after 6 weeks of nivolumab. Each patient's relapse followed autologous stem cell transplantation, and brentuximab vedotin exposure varied. Best overall response was complete response, partial response or progressive disease in these relapsed/refractory classical Hodgkin lymphoma patients. General study findings and limits: Excluded were patients who started nivolumab under 1 year after ASCT, a group that had lower diversity. Complete responders started with a diversity level that resembled newly diagnosed patients at baseline. Sources of repertoire differences remain undefined, possibly disease activity or prior therapy.

This table comes from immunoSEQ multiplex PCR, and its TCRdb copy is limited to in-frame clones, with some not included. Of roughly 100,000 clones listed, roughly nine tenths are singletons. With respect to this clone: Its matching antigen is unknown.

The CDR3 consists of 13 residues. The germline V gene encodes CDR1 SQVTM and CDR2 ANQGSEA. The V end was cut by 6 bases, the J end by 3 bases, with 15 bases between. The sequenced sample was peripheral blood mononuclear cells (PBMCs), obtained before the fourth cycle of nivolumab. V usage is TRBV29-1 and J usage is TRBJ2-7; D gene unclear. The receptor was isolated from a human donor with classical Hodgkin lymphoma. CDR3 bases: TGCAGCGTCTTCGGACCAGCAAACTACGAGCAGTACTTC. Protein product: CSVFGPANYEQYF.